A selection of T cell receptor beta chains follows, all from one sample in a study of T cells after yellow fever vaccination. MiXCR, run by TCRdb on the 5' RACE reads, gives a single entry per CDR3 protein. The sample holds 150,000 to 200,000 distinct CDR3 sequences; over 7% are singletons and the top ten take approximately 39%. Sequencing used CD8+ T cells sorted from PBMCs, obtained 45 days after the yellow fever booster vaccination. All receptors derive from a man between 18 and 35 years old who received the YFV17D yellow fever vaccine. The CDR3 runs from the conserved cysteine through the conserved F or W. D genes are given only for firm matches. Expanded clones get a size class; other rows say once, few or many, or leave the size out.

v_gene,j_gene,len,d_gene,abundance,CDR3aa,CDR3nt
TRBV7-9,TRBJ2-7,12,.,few,CASSLGYAEQYF,TGTGCCAGCAGCTTAGGCTACGCGGAGCAGTACTTC
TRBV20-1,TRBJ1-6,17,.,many,CSARDDPRSPGNSPLHF,TGCAGTGCTAGAGATGACCCCCGCAGCCCTGGGAATTCACCCCTCCACTTT
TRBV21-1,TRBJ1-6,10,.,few,CASTDSPLHF,TGTGCCAGCACCGATTCACCCCTCCACTTT
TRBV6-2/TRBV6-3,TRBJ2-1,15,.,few,CASSYIGLPSGEQFF,TGTGCCAGCAGTTACATCGGACTCCCCTCCGGTGAGCAGTTCTTC
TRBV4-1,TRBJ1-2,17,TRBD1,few,CASTRHSEGQGGGGYTF,TGCGCCAGCACCCGACATTCCGAGGGACAGGGGGGAGGGGGCTACACCTTC
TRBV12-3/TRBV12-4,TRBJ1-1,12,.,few,CASSPGEGEAFF,TGTGCCAGCAGTCCCGGGGAGGGGGAAGCTTTCTTT
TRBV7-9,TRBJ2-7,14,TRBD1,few,CASSAEGQAYEQYF,TGTGCCAGCAGCGCTGAGGGACAGGCCTACGAGCAGTACTTC
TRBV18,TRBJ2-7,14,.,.,CASSPPRMSYEQYF,TGTGCCAGCTCACCACCGCGAATGTCCTACGAGCAGTACTTC
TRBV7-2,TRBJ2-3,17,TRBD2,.,CASSLAPSGGRGDTQYF,TGTGCCAGCAGCTTAGCCCCTAGCGGGGGCCGGGGAGATACGCAGTATTTT
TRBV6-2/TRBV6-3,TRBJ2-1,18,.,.,CASSSPGVLDRLLWEQFF,TGTGCCAGCAGTTCCCCCGGGGTTCTAGACAGGCTCTTGTGGGAGCAGTTCTTC
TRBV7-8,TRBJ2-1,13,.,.,CASSAWINNEQFF,TGTGCCAGCAGCGCCTGGATCAACAATGAGCAGTTCTTC
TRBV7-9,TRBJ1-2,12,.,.,CASSFAGNGYTF,TGTGCCAGCAGCTTCGCAGGGAATGGCTACACCTTC
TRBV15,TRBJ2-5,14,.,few,CATSMAGFQETQYF,TGTGCCACCAGCATGGCCGGGTTCCAAGAGACCCAGTACTTC
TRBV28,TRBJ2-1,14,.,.,CASGRDSTYNEQFF,TGTGCCAGCGGCCGGGACTCGACCTACAATGAGCAGTTCTTC
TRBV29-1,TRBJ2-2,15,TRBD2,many,CSVRLAGDETGELFF,TGCAGCGTTAGACTAGCGGGGGATGAGACCGGGGAGCTGTTTTTT